The sequence of this TCR beta chain was determined in a study of blood T cells in healthy people across ages. General study findings and limits: Unsorted PBMC material precluded a definitive naive versus antigen-experienced comparison. In older individuals, TCR beta diversity per million T cells was lower, falling roughly linearly with age.

CDR1 DFQATT and CDR2 SNEGSKA come from the germline V gene (reference sequence). The CDR3 is made up of 14 amino acids. V was shortened by 5 bases and J by 3 bases, with 16 bases between the two germline ends. A second PCR of 7 to 11 cycles used a sample-barcoded 5' primer and a J-beta primer mix. One entry per CDR3 protein results from TCRdb running MiXCR on the 5' RACE reads. This repertoire shows 800,000 or so distinct CDR3 sequences, around a quarter found once; its top ten account for under 4.5%. Whenever a sample was processed, at least 7 million PBMCs were isolated. This clonotype came up a few times. Its antigen remains unidentified. The sample was also reused in another study, on T cells of mothers and their children. Turning to that study: RNA that had been extracted went wholly into cDNA synthesis, at around 1.5 ug per 15 ul.

The sample consisted of blood. The sequence was collected from a boy younger than 18 in good health. The chain combines TRBV20-1 with TRBJ2-5; D possibly corresponds to TRBD2 (5 bases). The CDR3 spells CSAGWGDKEETQYF. CDR3 bases: TGCAGTGCTGGATGGGGAGATAAGGAAGAGACCCAGTACTTC.